This T cell receptor beta chain was obtained from a study of beta chain features in type 1 diabetes (dated by TCRdb to the late 2010s). In terms of the full investigation: No differences in mean age, gender distribution, total cell number or subset yield were found between patients and healthy donors. Regulatory and stem cell-like memory subsets were isolated from only 8 patients and about 8 healthy donors, whereas naive and central memory subsets came from all 30 or so donors. The study compared TCRB repertoires of sorted circulating CD4+ T cell subsets between recently diagnosed type 1 diabetes patients and matched healthy donors. A total of 85 million to 110 million sorted cells were examined across all samples, and RNA yield correlated strongly with the number of cells per subset.

Study-wide findings and limitations: Only small numbers of individuals were included in the HLA sub-analyses, which left unresolved whether HLA type had any influence on TCRB rearrangement. Fewer insertions and more nucleotide deletions at VDJ recombination sites were observed in patients with type 1 diabetes, implying thymic rearrangement abnormalities. Shorter templates might have been favored by PCR, but patient and control samples were amplified and corrected together, so both groups would have been affected equally by any skew. Naive, central memory and regulatory TCRB repertoires appeared more similar among patients than among healthy donors. A moderate but significant shortening of TCRB CDR3 length was observed in type 1 diabetes patients in all four CD4+ subsets. Sequencing cDNA rather than genomic DNA could over-represent highly expressing activated cells, although activation and CD3 levels did not differ between groups.

Each donor gave one peripheral blood draw, approximately 0.11 L on average, collected into heparinised tubes. A BD FACSAria II and a panel including CD45RO, CCR7, CD25, CD127, CD95 and CD27 were used to sort naive, central memory, regulatory and stem cell-like memory CD4+ T cells. A purity above 95% was achieved for all sorted populations. PBMCs were isolated immediately by Lymphoprep density gradient centrifugation and stained directly without culture. So that batch effects would be minimized, each experiment stained and sorted samples in pairs, pairing one healthy donor with one patient. Comments on this clone: It lacks a known antigen. No clone much larger than this one lies a single base away; base qualities are absent.

The High Capacity cDNA Reverse Transcription Kit was used to reverse transcribe all of the isolated RNA, meaning that expressed TCRB transcripts were what got sequenced. Naive, central memory and regulatory T cell samples underwent deep immunoSEQ sequencing, averaging about 3.57 million total reads per sample. Sorted cells were lysed in RLT buffer and RNA was extracted with DNase-treated RNeasy Micro or Mini kits, depending on cell number. To prevent cross-contamination, every cell subset was processed on its own, while patient and healthy donor samples were processed together. TCRB sequences were amplified from cDNA with the immunoSEQ multiplex PCR, producing 87-bp fragments spanning the CDR3 region. Amplicons were sequenced on the Illumina HiSeq platform. In the paper's pipeline: PCR bias was corrected computationally using synthetic template baselines, and reads within Hamming distance 2 were collapsed, with unmergeable singletons discarded. Reads were aligned against IMGT to assign V, D and J genes, CDR3 length and insertions or deletions at six rearrangement sites. Within each subset, clonotype counts were normalized to the number of sorted cells before true diversity and Gini coefficients were calculated with the tcR R package. The overlap coefficient, calculated on TCRB nucleotide sequences, was used to measure repertoire sharing. Out-of-frame TCRB sequences from naive cells were analyzed to stand in for the pre-selection repertoire. The table was pulled from immuneACCESS by TCRdb, which kept in-frame rearrangements only. Such tables lose some clones; where checked, under half of the loss comes from unresolved V genes, and the rest has no known cause. V, J and clone size are those of that table, while D and trimming were read from the DNA. The sample contains some 640,000 clones, about 14% of them found a single time. The ten largest make up 0.035% to 0.045% of the sample.

The receptor was isolated from a man between 18 and 29 years old with type 1 diabetes. What was sequenced was naive CD4+ T cells from blood. The cell subset or site tag for this specimen amounts to: true naive CD4+ T cells.

CDR3 reads: CAWTPRGETQYF. The nucleotide sequence reads TGTGCCTGGACCCCCCGGGGGGAGACCCAGTACTTC. The chain couples TRBV30 to TRBJ2-5, with a tentative D gene TRBD2 over 6 matching bases. The trim is 4 bases for V and 5 bases for J, with a gap of 11 bases between the germline ends. The CDR3 has 12 amino acids, counting the end cysteine and phenylalanine. Only the CDR3 DNA stays, 36 bases, in frame from base 1. The germline V gene (reference sequence) yields GTSNPN for CDR1 and SVGIG for CDR2.